The entry that follows covers one T cell receptor (beta chain) sequence. Both iRepertoire HTBI primers and Arm-PCR of CDR3 regions were used to build the TCR beta libraries. TCRdb independently ran MiXCR on the multiplex PCR reads; one entry per CDR3 protein. The data show about 620,000 distinct CDR3 sequences, 16% seen once. The data were obtained in a study of regulatory T cells in long-lasting Graves disease. The ends lost 4 bases at V and 6 bases at J; junction bases unmatched: 10. The germline CDR1 and CDR2 sequences are SGHAT and FQDESV (reference sequence). This CDR3 comprises 15 residues. As for time point: newly diagnosed GD, antithyroid drugs for less than 3 months. RNA from PBMCs was the source of the TCR library. This sample also belongs to another study, concerning T cells in Graves' hyperthyroidism and ophthalmopathy. That investigation notes: When the TCR CDR3 underwent first-round RT-PCR, the HTBI primer set was used.

V gene TRBV11-1 combines with J gene TRBJ2-7; TRBD1 aligns across 9 bases. Here the sequenced sample was peripheral blood mononuclear cells (PBMCs), taken at new diagnosis, from a patient treated with antithyroid drugs. This TCR was recovered from a woman under 40 with Graves disease. In nucleotides, the CDR3 is TGTGCCAGCAGCTCGGAACAGGGGGCTTCTTCCGAGCAGTACTTC. It translates to CASSSEQGASSEQYF.